This T cell receptor beta chain was captured by sequencing in a study of radiotherapy plus CTLA-4 blockade in lung cancer. Sequenced by immunoSEQ multiplex PCR; TCRdb stores in-frame clones only, minus some. The sample consists of roughly 63,000 clones, 72% of them appearing once. Study-wide results and limits: Together with interferon-beta, which increased in serum after radiation, early dynamic changes in blood T cell clones were reportedly the best predictors of response.

For this clone: The target antigen is unknown.

Germline V gene lookup returns CDR1 SGHNT and CDR2 YENEEA. CDR3 length: 14 residues. V lost 5 bases and J lost 4, with 13 bases in between. This chain connects TRBV11-3 to TRBJ2-3; TRBD2 might be the D (5 bases). The sequence came from a human donor with non-small cell lung cancer whose response to radiotherapy plus ipilimumab could not be evaluated. The starting material was peripheral blood, obtained from a patient treated with radiotherapy plus ipilimumab. The CDR3 DNA reads TGTGCCAGCAGCCAACGGGCTAGCCCAGATACGCAGTATTTT. Protein product: CASSQRASPDTQYF.